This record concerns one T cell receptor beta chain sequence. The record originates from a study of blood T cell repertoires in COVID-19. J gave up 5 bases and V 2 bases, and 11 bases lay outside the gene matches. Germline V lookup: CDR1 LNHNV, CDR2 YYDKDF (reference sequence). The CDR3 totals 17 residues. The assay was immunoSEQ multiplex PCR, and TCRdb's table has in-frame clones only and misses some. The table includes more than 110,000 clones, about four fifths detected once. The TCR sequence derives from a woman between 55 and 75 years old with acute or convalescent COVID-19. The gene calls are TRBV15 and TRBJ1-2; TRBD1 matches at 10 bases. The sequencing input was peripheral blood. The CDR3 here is CATSRSPTLGQGYGYTF. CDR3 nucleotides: TGTGCCACCAGCAGATCCCCTACCTTGGGACAGGGGTATGGCTACACCTTC.